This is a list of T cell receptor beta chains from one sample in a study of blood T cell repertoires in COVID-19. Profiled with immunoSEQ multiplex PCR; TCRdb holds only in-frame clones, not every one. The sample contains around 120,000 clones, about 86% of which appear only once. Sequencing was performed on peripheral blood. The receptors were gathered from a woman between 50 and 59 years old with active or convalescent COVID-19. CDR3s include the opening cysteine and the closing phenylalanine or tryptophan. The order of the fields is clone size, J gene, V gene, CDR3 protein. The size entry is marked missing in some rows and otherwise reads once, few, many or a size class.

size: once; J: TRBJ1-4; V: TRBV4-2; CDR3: CASSQDFAAGAEKLFF
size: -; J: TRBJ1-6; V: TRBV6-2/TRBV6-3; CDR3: CASSRSGTGNSPLHF
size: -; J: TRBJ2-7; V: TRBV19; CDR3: CASSPGGPRAYEQYF
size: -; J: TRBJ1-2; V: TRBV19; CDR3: CASSTQTGLGYTF
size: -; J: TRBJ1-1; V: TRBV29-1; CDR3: CSVEEKTRVHAFF
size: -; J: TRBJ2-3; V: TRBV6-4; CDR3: CASSALAGGGTDTQYF
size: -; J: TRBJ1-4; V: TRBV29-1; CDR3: CSVLGRVDRGEKLFF
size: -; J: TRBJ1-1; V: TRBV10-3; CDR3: CAISESMTDTEAFF
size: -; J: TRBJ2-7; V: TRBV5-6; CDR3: CASSYYGTSGSVNEQYF
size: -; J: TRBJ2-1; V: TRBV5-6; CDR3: CASSLEGLATDNEQFF
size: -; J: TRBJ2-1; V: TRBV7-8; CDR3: CASSSWTSGSHNEQFF
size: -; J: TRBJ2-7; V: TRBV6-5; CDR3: CASSLRGDRSYEQYF
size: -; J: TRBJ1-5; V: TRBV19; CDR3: CASSIEYAQANQPQHF
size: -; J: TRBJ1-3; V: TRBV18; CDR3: CASSLGISGNTIYF
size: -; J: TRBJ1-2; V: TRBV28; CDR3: CATADRVSGYTF
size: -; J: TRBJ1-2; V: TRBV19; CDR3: CASSNDPRRRADSYGYTF
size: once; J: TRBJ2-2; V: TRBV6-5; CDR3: CASSYYGSSTGELFF
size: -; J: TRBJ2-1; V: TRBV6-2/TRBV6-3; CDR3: CASSYSIRTTQRNEQFF
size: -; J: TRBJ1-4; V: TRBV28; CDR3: CASSGGLGEKLFF
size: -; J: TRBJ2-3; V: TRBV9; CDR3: CASSPIAGTGDTDTQYF
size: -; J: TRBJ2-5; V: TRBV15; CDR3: CATSSRDREETQYF
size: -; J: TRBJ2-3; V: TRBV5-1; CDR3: CASRPDYVQSTDTQYF
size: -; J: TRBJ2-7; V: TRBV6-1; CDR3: CASSDARLALSYEQYF
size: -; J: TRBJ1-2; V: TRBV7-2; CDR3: CASSPRLTGTLYGYTF
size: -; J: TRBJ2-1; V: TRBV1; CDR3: CTSSQTPTLLAGAEGSYNEQFF
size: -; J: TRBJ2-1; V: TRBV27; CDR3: CASSPGLLQFF
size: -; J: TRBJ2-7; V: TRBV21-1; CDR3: CASRMGQASDEQYF
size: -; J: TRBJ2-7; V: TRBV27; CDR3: CASSPATSGRTIGYEQYF
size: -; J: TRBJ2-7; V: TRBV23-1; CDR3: CASSQSFLAGSDEQYF
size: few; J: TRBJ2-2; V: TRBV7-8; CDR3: CASSLGSWNTGELFF
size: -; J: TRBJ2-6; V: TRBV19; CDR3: CASSRAGLAGANVLTF